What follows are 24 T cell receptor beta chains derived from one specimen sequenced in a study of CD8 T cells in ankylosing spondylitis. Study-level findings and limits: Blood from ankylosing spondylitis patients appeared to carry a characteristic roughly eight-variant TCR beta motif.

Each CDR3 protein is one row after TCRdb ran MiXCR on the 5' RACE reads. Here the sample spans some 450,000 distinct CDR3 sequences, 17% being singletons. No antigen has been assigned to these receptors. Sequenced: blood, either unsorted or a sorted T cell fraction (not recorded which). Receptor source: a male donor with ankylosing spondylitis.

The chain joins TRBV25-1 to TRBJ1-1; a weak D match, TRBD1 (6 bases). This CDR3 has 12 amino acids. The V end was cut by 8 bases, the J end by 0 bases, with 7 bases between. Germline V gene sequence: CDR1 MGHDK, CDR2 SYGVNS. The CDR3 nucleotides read TGTGCCAGCGGACAGCTGAACACTGAAGCTTTCTTT. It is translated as CASGQLNTEAFF. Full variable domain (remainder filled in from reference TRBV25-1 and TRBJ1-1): EADIYQTPRYLVIGTGKKITLECSQTMGHDKMYWYQQDPGMELHLIHYSYGVNSTEKGDLSSESTVSRIRTEHFPLTLESARPSHTSQYLCASGQLNTEAFFGQGTRLTVV.

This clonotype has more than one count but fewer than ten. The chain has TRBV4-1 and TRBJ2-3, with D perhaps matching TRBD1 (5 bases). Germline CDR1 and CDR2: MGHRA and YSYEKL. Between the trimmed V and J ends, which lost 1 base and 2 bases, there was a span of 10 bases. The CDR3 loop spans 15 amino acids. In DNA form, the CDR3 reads TGCGCCAGCAGCCAAGCGACAGATAACACAGATACGCAGTATTTT. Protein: CASSQATDNTDTQYF.

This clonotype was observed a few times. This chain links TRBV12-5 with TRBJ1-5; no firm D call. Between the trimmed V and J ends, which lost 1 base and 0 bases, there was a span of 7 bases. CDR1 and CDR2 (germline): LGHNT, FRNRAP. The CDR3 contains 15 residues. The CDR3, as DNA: TGTGCTAGTGGTTTGGGAAGAAGTAGCAATCAGCCCCAGCATTTT. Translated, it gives CASGLGRSSNQPQHF. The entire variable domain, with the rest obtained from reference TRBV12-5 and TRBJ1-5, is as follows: DARVTQTPRHKVTEMGQEVTMRCQPILGHNTVFWYRQTMMQGLELLAYFRNRAPLDDSGMPKDRFSAEMPDATLATLKIQPSEPRDSAVYFCASGLGRSSNQPQHFGDGTRLSIL.

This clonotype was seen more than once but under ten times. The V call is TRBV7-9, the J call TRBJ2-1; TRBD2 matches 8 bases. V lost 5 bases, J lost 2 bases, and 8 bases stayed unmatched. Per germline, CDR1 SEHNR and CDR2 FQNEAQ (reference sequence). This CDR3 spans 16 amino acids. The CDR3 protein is CASSRNSGAPYNEQFF. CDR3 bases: TGTGCCAGCAGCCGAAATAGCGGGGCGCCCTACAATGAGCAGTTCTTC.

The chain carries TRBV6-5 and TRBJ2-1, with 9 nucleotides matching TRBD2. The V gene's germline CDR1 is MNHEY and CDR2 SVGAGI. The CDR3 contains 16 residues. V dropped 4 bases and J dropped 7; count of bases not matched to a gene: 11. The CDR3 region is CASSSSGAGGGNEQFF. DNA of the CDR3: TGTGCCAGCAGTTCCAGTGGGGCGGGAGGGGGAAATGAGCAGTTCTTC.

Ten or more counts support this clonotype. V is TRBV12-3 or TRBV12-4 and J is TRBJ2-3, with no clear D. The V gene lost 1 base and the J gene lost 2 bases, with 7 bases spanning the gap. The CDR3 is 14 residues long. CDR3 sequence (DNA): TGTGCCAGCAGTTTAGAGTTACTCACAGATACGCAGTATTTT. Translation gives CASSLELLTDTQYF.

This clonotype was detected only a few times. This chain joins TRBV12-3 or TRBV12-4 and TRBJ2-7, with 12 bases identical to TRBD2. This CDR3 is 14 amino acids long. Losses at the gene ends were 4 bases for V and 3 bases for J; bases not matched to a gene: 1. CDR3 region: CASSSTSGGYEQYF. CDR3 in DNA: TGTGCCAGCAGTTCGACTAGCGGGGGCTACGAGCAGTACTTC.

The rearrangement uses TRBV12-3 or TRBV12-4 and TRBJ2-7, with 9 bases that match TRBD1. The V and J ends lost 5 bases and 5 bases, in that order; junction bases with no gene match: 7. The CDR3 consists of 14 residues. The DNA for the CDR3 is TGTGCCAGCAGTCCCGGGACAGGGAGGAACGAGCAGTACTTC. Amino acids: CASSPGTGRNEQYF.

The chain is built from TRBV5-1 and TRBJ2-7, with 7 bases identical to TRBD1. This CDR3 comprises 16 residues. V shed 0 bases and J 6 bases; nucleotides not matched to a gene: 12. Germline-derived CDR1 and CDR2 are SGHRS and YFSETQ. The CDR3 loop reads CASSLAGGDRVGEQYF. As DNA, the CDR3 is TGCGCCAGCAGCTTGGCCGGAGGAGACAGGGTGGGCGAGCAGTACTTC.

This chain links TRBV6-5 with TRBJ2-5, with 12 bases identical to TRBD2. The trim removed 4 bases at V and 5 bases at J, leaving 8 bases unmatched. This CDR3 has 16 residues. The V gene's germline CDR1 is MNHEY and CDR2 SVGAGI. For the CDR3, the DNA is TGTGCCAGCAGTTGGGCTAGCGGGGGGGCAAGGGAGACCCAGTACTTC. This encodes CASSWASGGARETQYF.

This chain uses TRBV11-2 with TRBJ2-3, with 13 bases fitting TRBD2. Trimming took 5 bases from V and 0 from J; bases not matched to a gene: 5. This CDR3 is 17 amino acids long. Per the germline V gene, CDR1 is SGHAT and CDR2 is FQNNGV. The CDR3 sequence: CASSRRGLAGSTDTQYF. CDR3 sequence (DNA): TGTGCCAGCAGCCGAAGGGGACTAGCGGGGAGCACAGATACGCAGTATTTT.

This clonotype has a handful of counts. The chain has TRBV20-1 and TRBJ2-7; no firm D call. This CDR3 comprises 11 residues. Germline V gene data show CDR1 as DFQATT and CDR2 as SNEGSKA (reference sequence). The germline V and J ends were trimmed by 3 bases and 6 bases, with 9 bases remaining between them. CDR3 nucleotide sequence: TGCAGTGCTAGTTACCTAGGCGAGCAGTACTTC. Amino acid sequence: CSASYLGEQYF.

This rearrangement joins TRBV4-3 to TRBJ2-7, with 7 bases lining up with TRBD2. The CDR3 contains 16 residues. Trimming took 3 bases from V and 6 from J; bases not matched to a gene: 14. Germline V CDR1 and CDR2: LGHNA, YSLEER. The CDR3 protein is CASSQALAVGTPEQYF. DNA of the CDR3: TGCGCCAGCAGCCAGGCTCTAGCGGTTGGGACCCCCGAGCAGTACTTC.

The CDR3 loop reads CASSLTTTDSYEQYF. CDR3 DNA: TGTGCCAGCAGCTTAACCACGACAGACTCCTACGAGCAGTACTTC. This chain uses TRBV11-2 with TRBJ2-7; D possibly corresponds to TRBD1 (5 bases). Germline CDR1 SGHAT, CDR2 FQNNGV. Between the trimmed V and J ends, which lost 2 bases and 0 bases, there was a span of 11 bases. The CDR3 loop spans 15 amino acids.

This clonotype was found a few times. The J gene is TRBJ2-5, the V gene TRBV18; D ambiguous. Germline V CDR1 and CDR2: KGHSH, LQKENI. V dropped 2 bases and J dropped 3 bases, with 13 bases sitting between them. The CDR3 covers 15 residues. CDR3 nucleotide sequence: TGTGCCAGCTCACCAGCCTCGATAGCAAAAGAGACCCAGTACTTC. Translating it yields CASSPASIAKETQYF.

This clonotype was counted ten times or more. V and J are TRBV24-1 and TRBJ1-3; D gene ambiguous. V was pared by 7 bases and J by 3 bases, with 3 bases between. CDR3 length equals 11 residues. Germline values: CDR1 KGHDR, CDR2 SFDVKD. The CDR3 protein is CATSDGNTIYF. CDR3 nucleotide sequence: TGTGCCACCAGCGATGGAAACACCATATATTTT.

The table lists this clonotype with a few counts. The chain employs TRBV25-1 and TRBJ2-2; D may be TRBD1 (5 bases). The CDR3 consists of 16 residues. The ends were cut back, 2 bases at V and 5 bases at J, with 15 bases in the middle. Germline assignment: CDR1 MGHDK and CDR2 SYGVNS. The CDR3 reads CASSERNSRQTGELFF. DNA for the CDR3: TGTGCCAGCAGTGAACGGAATAGCAGACAGACCGGGGAGCTGTTTTTT.

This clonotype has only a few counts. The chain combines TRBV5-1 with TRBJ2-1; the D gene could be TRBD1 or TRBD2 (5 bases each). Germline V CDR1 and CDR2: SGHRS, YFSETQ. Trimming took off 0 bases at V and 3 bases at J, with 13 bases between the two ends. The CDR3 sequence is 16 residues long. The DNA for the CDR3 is TGCGCCAGCAGCTTGGCCCTCGGGACGGGCTACAATGAGCAGTTCTTC. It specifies CASSLALGTGYNEQFF.

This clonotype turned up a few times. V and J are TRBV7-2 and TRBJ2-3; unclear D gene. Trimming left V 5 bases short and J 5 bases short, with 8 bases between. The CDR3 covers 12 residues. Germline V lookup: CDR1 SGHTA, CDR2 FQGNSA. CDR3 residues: CASSRVGDTQYF. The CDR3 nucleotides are TGTGCCAGCAGCCGGGTTGGAGATACGCAGTATTTT.

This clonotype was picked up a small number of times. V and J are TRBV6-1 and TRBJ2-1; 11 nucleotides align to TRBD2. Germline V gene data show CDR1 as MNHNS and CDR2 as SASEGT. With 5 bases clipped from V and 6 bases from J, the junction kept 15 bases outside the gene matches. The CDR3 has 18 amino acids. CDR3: CASSPPLAGGSGVNEQFF. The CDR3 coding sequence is TGTGCCAGCAGTCCCCCTCTAGCGGGAGGTTCCGGGGTCAATGAGCAGTTCTTC.

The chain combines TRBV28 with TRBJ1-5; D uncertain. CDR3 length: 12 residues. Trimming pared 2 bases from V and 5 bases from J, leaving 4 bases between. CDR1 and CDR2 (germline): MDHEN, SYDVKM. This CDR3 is CASSLVHQPQHF. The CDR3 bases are TGTGCCAGCAGTTTAGTTCATCAGCCCCAGCATTTT.

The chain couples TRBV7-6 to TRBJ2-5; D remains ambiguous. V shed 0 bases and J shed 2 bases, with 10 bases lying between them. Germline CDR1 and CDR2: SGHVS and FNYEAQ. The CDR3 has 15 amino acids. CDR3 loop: CASSLAGRLQETQYF. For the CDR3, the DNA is TGTGCCAGCAGCTTAGCGGGCAGATTACAAGAGACCCAGTACTTC. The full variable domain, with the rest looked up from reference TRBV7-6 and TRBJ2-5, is GAGVSQSPRYKVTKRGQDVALRCDPISGHVSLYWYRQALGQGPEFLTYFNYEAQQDKSGLPNDRFSAERPEGSISTLTIQRTEQRDSAMYRCASSLAGRLQETQYFGPGTRLLVL.

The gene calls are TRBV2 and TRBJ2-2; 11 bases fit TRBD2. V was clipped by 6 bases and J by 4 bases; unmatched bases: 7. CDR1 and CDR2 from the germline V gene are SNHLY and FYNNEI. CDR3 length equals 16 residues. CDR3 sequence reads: CASSATSGSFTGELFF. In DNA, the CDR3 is TGTGCCAGCAGCGCCACTAGCGGGAGTTTCACCGGGGAGCTGTTTTTT.

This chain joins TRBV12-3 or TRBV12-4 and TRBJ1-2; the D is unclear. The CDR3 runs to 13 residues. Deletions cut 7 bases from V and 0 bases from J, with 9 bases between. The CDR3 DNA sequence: TGTGCCAGCAAGGCAGACACTAACTATGGCTACACCTTC. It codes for CASKADTNYGYTF.